This T cell receptor (beta chain) was recovered during a study of somatic mutations in cytotoxic T cells in rheumatoid arthritis. Overall study: It was right after diagnosis, before any treatment, that patient blood (around 30 ml EDTA) was drawn. Flow sorting of some V beta antibody-stained T cells reached nearly 100% purity, with V beta1+ cells also TCRB-sequenced.

Study outcomes and limitations: Just what the expanded CD8+ clones targeted, in terms of antigens, remained unknown.

The V gene lost 0 bases and the J gene lost 6 bases, with 14 bases spanning the gap. CDR3 length equals 15 residues. Germline CDR1 and CDR2: SEHNR and FQNEAQ (reference sequence). Per the original data handling: Patient CD8+ clones bigger than 1% seldom lined up with published virus-specific TCRB sequences. Profiled with immunoSEQ multiplex PCR; TCRdb holds only in-frame clones, not every one. The V and J calls and the clone size are those of that table, but D and trimming were determined from the DNA. The sample holds roughly 20,000 clones; about four fifths are singletons and the top ten take around an eighth. The table lists this clone with a count of one. Its specificity is unknown.

The chain is built from TRBV7-9 and TRBJ2-5; D not certain. The TCR comes from an adult with rheumatoid arthritis. Sequencing used CD8+ T cells sorted from blood. The chain's CDR3 is CASSLAAASPQTQYF. The CDR3, as DNA: TGTGCCAGCAGCTTAGCAGCAGCCTCCCCCCAGACCCAGTACTTC.